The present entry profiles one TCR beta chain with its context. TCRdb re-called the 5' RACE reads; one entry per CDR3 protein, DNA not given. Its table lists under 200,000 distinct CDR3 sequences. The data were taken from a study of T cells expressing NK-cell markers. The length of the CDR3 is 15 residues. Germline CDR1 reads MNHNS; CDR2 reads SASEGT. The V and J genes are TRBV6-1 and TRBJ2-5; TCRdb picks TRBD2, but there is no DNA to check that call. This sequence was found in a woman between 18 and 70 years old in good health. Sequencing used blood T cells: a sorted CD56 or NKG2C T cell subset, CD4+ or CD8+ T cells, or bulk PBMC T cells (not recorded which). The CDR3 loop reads CASSALAGGEETQYF.